The 8 T cell receptor beta chains presented below share a single source sample, sequenced in a study of blood T cell repertoires in COVID-19. The data were produced by immunoSEQ multiplex PCR, yet TCRdb's version contains in-frame clones alone and is incomplete. The sample includes about 130,000 clones, about 80% of them seen just once. The sequenced material came from peripheral blood. The source is a human donor in a cohort sampled during active COVID-19.

The chain uses TRBV5-1 and TRBJ1-4; 8 nucleotides match TRBD1. The length of the CDR3 is 15 residues. After removal of 4 bases from V and 8 bases from J, the junction contained 10 bases not matched to a gene. The germline gives CDR1 SGHRS, CDR2 YFSETQ. CDR3 in DNA: TGCGCCAGCAGCCCAGCTCAGGGGGCAGGGGAAAAACTGTTTTTT. Its protein is CASSPAQGAGEKLFF.

V gene TRBV5-1 combines with J gene TRBJ1-3, with 9 bases aligning to TRBD1. Per germline, CDR1 SGHRS and CDR2 YFSETQ. Losses at the gene ends were 4 bases for V and 4 bases for J; bases not matched to a gene: 3. There are 14 residues in the CDR3. The CDR3 DNA follows: TGCGCCAGCAGCACGACAGGGGGAGGAAACACCATATATTTT. It is translated as CASSTTGGGNTIYF.

CDR3 protein: CASSLKGYQETQYF. CDR3 nucleotides: TGTGCCAGCAGCCTCAAGGGGTACCAAGAGACCCAGTACTTC. The genes are TRBV3-1 (or the pseudogene TRBV3-2) and TRBJ2-5, with a tentative D call TRBD1 (5 bases). The germline CDR1 and CDR2 sequences are LGHDT and YNNKEL (reference sequence). Deletions cut 4 bases from V and 0 bases from J, with 9 bases between. This CDR3 region has 14 residues.

The chain has TRBV6-6 and TRBJ1-5, with 9 bases identical to TRBD1. V was pared by 4 bases and J by 6 bases, with 4 bases of the junction left unmatched. The CDR3 spans 14 residues. CDR1 is MNHNY, CDR2 SVGAGI, per germline (reference sequence). For the CDR3, the DNA is TGTGCCAGCAGTTGGGACAGGGAAGTTCAGCCCCAGCATTTT. This encodes CASSWDREVQPQHF.

The V call is TRBV14, the J call TRBJ1-2, with D hard to call. The length of the CDR3 is 13 residues. Germline CDR1 is SGHDN and CDR2 is FVKESK. Deletions cut 3 bases from V and 7 bases from J, with 12 bases between. This CDR3 reads CASSQVIAGGYTF. Written as DNA, the CDR3 is TGTGCCAGCAGCCAGGTGATCGCCGGTGGCTACACCTTC.

The V call is TRBV30, the J call TRBJ2-1; D possibly corresponds to TRBD2 (6 bases). Germline values: CDR1 GTSNPN, CDR2 SVGIG (reference sequence). V dropped 1 base and J dropped 4 bases, with 11 bases sitting between them. This CDR3 region has 14 residues. The CDR3, as DNA: TGTGCCTGGAGTGGTAGCGGTCGTTACAATGAGCAGTTCTTC. It specifies CAWSGSGRYNEQFF. Filled out from reference TRBV30 and TRBJ2-1, the complete variable domain reads SQTIHQWPATLVQPVGSPLSLECTVEGTSNPNLYWYRQAAGRGLQLLFYSVGIGQISSEVPQNLSASRPQDRQFILSSKKLLLSDSGFYLCAWSGSGRYNEQFFGPGTRLTVL.

CDR3 in DNA: TGTGCCAGCAGCGTAGCACCGGCGGACACTGAAGCTTTCTTT. It is translated as CASSVAPADTEAFF. The V call is TRBV9, the J call TRBJ1-1; D remains ambiguous. Trimming left V 0 bases short and J 3 bases short, with 9 bases between. Per the germline V gene, CDR1 is SGDLS and CDR2 is YYNGEE. CDR3 length equals 14 residues.

J is TRBJ2-1 and V is TRBV30; 14 positions agree with TRBD2. The CDR3 is made up of 19 amino acids. CDR1 is GTSNPN, CDR2 SVGIG, per germline (reference sequence). V lost 2 bases and J lost 6; bases outside the gene matches: 15. The CDR3 protein is CAWSLRSPGLAGAANEQFF. The CDR3 nucleotides are TGTGCCTGGAGTCTCCGCTCCCCGGGACTAGCGGGAGCAGCCAATGAGCAGTTCTTC.